This T cell receptor (beta chain) emerged from a study of tumor and adjacent non-tumor tissue in lung cancer. This clonotype has a single count. Its antigen is not known. An end of the junction does not agree with germline; a read error may underlie this. Three rounds of nested PCR, following a modified ARM-PCR protocol, produced the TCRbeta library. Using its own MiXCR run on the multiplex PCR reads, TCRdb lists one record per CDR3 protein. The data hold roughly 70,000 distinct CDR3 sequences, with approximately 68% observed a single time. Study conclusions and caveats: In normal lung, the top 100 clones were significantly more dominant than in tumor.

No cell sorting was done before RNA was extracted from the tissue. More than 3 cm separated this lung sample from the edge of the tumor. Donors were chemotherapy-naive, newly diagnosed lung cancer surgical patients in China, August–late 2014. The TCR comes from a woman aged 45-60 years with non-small cell lung cancer. The sequenced material came from distant non-tumor lung tissue.

Written as DNA, the CDR3 is TGTGCCAGCCGAGGACGGCTGAGGGAATCAGTACAGCTTTTC. Translating gives CASRGRLRESVQLF. The chain joins TRBV6-2 or TRBV6-3 to TRBJ1-5; D not certain. The CDR3 contains 14 residues. Germline CDR1 MNHEY, CDR2 SVGEGT.